The source of this T cell receptor (beta chain) is a study of T cell responses to AZD1222 COVID-19 vaccine. Clones were sequenced by immunoSEQ multiplex PCR, and TCRdb holds only the in-frame ones, with some missing. The table includes roughly 150,000 clones, 85% to 95% detected once. Study results and caveats: It was only six AZD1222 recipients who were seropositive at baseline.

The CDR3 consists of 19 residues. V was pared by 2 bases and J by 0 bases, with 18 bases between. Germline V gene lookup returns CDR1 SGHRS and CDR2 YFSETQ. Pooled in the analysis were second doses at about 4 or about 12 weeks. For this clone: Its antigen is as yet unknown.

The source of this sequence is an adult who received the AZD1222 COVID-19 vaccine. The chain couples TRBV5-1 to TRBJ2-6; D perhaps matches TRBD2 (6 bases). The sample here was peripheral blood, taken 28 days after the second AZD1222 dose. Written as DNA, the CDR3 is TGCGCCAGCAGCTTTTCCCGGGACTTACTAAGCTCTGGGGCCAACGTCCTGACTTTC. Amino acids: CASSFSRDLLSSGANVLTF.